This TCR beta chain stems from a study of blood T cell repertoires in COVID-19. Study context: From the United States, Italy and Spain came samples of acute and convalescent COVID-19.

Here immunoSEQ multiplex PCR was the method, and the copy in TCRdb shows in-frame clones only, minus some. The sample has about 180,000 clones, 80% seen once. In germline, CDR1 is SGHVS, CDR2 FQNEAQ. Trimming removed 5 bases from V and 2 bases from J; junction bases left unmatched: 7. The CDR3 spans 15 residues. Sequencing used peripheral blood. This chain joins TRBV7-8 and TRBJ2-7, with 9 bases matching TRBD1. The sequence was obtained from a man between 65 and 85 years old with active or convalescent COVID-19. CDR3 in DNA: TGTGCCAGCAGCAGGGGGGACAGGGTAACCTACGAGCAGTACTTC. This codes for CASSRGDRVTYEQYF.